This T cell receptor beta chain was observed in a study of T cells in Graves' hyperthyroidism and ophthalmopathy. Turning to the study itself: Pretreatment peripheral blood was obtained at initial diagnosis. Notes on the study in general: In the blood, most expanded thyroid clonotypes above 0.001 appeared as well.

Germline V gives CDR1 WSHSY, CDR2 SAAADI. The ends were cut back, 6 bases at V and 9 bases at J, with 11 bases in the middle. The CDR3 extends over 12 amino acids. This clonotype turned up a few times. Its antigen is not known. The CDR3 regions of TCR beta were amplified from RNA transcripts. The TCR CDR3 was amplified in a first-round RT-PCR using the HTBI primer set. TCRdb recomputed calls from the multiplex PCR reads with MiXCR, one row per CDR3 protein. The repertoire includes a few hundred thousand distinct CDR3 sequences, over 15% of them detected once, and around 3.6% sits in the top ten. Hyperthyroidism in the patients, aged 18 to 65, was newly diagnosed and under 2 months in duration. Together with thyroid ultrasound, orbital computed tomography, serum thyroxine and TRAb, clinical symptoms were used for diagnoses.

The sample was blood. This receptor was taken from a woman in her late teens or twenties with Graves' hyperthyroidism. The chain combines TRBV10-2 with TRBJ2-2; D is unclear. The CDR3 loop is CASSQVGRELFF. In nucleotides, the CDR3 is TGCGCCAGCAGCCAGGTGGGCCGGGAGCTGTTTTTT.